The 29 T cell receptor beta chains listed next were all sequenced from one sample in a study of Ad26.COV2.S vaccination and SARS-CoV-2 variants (dated by TCRdb to about 2021). This specimen's treatment or condition label, per the study, means: about 20 received Ad26.COV2.S at low or high dose, single or two shots; about 5 received placebo; per-sample allocation not given. Repertoires of vaccine and placebo recipients were sequenced from samples collected on day 63 after the first injection. Libraries were made using the immunoSEQ multiplex PCR assay. Imported from immuneACCESS, the table was reduced by TCRdb to in-frame sequences with V and J called. These copies leave out some clones; in studies compared against another copy, an unresolved V gene accounts for under half, and the cause of the remainder is not known. Recorded for this sample are about 350,000 clones; 88% of them occurred a single time. The top ten clonotypes cover 6.4% of the sample.

The sequenced sample was peripheral blood, obtained in a trial of Ad26.COV2.S vaccine versus placebo. The receptors stem from a person aged 18-60 years who received the Ad26.COV2.S COVID-19 vaccine or a placebo.

This clone was counted a single time. The genes are TRBV7-9 and TRBJ1-2, with 9 bases that match TRBD1. The J segment lost 4 bases and the V segment lost 0 bases, leaving 9 bases of the junction unmatched. The germline CDR1 and CDR2 sequences are SEHNR and FQNEAQ (reference sequence). The CDR3 covers 17 residues. This CDR3 is CASSLAFGTGTPYGYTF. The CDR3 region has the DNA TGTGCCAGCAGCTTAGCATTTGGGACAGGGACTCCCTATGGCTACACCTTC. Together with reference TRBV7-9 and TRBJ1-2, the CDR3 gives the full variable domain: DTGVSQNPRHKITKRGQNVTFRCDPISEHNRLYWYRQTLGQGPEFLTYFQNEAQLEKSRLLSDRFSAERPKGSFSTLEIQRTEQGDSAMYLCASSLAFGTGTPYGYTFGSGTRLTVV.

The chain couples TRBV28 to TRBJ2-7, with D maybe TRBD1 (6 bases). CDR3 size: 14 residues. Looked up from germline, CDR1 is MDHEN and CDR2 is SYDVKM. Trimming pared 6 bases from V and 6 bases from J, leaving 18 bases between. Here the CDR3 reads CASRLPGQPSEQYF. As DNA, the CDR3 is TGTGCCAGCAGGCTACCGGGACAACCAAGCGAGCAGTACTTC.

This clone was found a few times. The chain links TRBV19 to TRBJ1-5, with 7 bases fitting TRBD1. The germline V gene encodes CDR1 LNHDA and CDR2 SQIVND (reference sequence). Trimming cost V 6 bases and J 4 bases; bases outside gene matches: 6. The CDR3 has 14 residues. The CDR3 protein is CASRPNRGNQPQHF. CDR3 DNA sequence: TGTGCCAGTAGACCCAACAGGGGTAATCAGCCCCAGCATTTT. Full variable domain (missing parts from reference TRBV19 and TRBJ1-5): DGGITQSPKYLFRKEGQNVTLSCEQNLNHDAMYWYRQDPGQGLRLIYYSQIVNDFQKGDIAEGYSVSREKKESFPLTVTSAQKNPTAFYLCASRPNRGNQPQHFGDGTRLSIL.

The chain is built from TRBV2 and TRBJ2-7, with 11 bases that match TRBD1. V gave up 4 bases and J gave up 6 bases; unmatched junction bases: 5. The CDR3 runs 14 residues. Germline values: CDR1 SNHLY, CDR2 FYNNEI. CDR3 sequence reads: CASSGGQGGLEQYF. The CDR3 DNA reads TGTGCCAGCAGTGGGGGACAGGGGGGCCTCGAGCAGTACTTC.

V is TRBV11-3 and J is TRBJ2-1; 12 bases are shared with TRBD2. CDR3 length equals 14 residues. CDR1 is SGHNT and CDR2 is YENEEA in the germline V gene. V was pared by 5 bases and J by 6 bases, with 2 bases of the junction left unmatched. CDR3 protein: CASSASGRANEQFF. The CDR3 DNA reads as TGTGCCAGCAGCGCTAGCGGGAGGGCCAATGAGCAGTTCTTC. Together with reference TRBV11-3 and TRBJ2-1, the CDR3 gives the full variable domain: EAGVVQSPRYKIIEKKQPVAFWCNPISGHNTLYWYLQNLGQGPELLIRYENEEAVDDSQLPKDRFSAERLKGVDSTLKIQPAELGDSAVYLCASSASGRANEQFFGPGTRLTVL.

This clone came up once. The genes are TRBV4-3 and TRBJ2-1; 8 bases are a match to TRBD2. After removal of 0 bases from V and 5 bases from J, the junction contained 6 bases not matched to a gene. Germline V lookup: CDR1 LGHNA, CDR2 YSLEER. The CDR3 runs to 16 residues. The CDR3 DNA follows: TGCGCCAGCAGCCAAGATATGGGGCGGGAGGACAATGAGCAGTTCTTC. Translation: CASSQDMGREDNEQFF.

This rearrangement joins TRBV5-1 to TRBJ1-1, with a weak D call TRBD1 (6 bases). This CDR3 is 15 amino acids long. V gave up 4 bases and J gave up 0 bases, with 13 bases separating them. Germline V lookup: CDR1 SGHRS, CDR2 YFSETQ. CDR3 protein: CASSPRDRMNTEAFF. The CDR3 region has the DNA TGCGCCAGCAGCCCACGAGACAGGATGAACACTGAAGCTTTCTTT.

This chain links TRBV7-3 with TRBJ2-5; 11 positions agree with TRBD1. Per the germline V gene, CDR1 is SGHTA and CDR2 is FQGTGA. The CDR3 consists of 16 residues. Trimming at V came to 5 bases and at J to 2 bases, leaving 7 bases not matched to a gene. In DNA form, the CDR3 reads TGTGCCAGCAGCCCACCCGGGACAGGGGGACAAGAGACCCAGTACTTC. It is translated as CASSPPGTGGQETQYF. The variable domain in full, completed from reference TRBV7-3 and TRBJ2-5, reads GAGVSQTPSNKVTEKGKYVELRCDPISGHTALYWYRQSLGQGPEFLIYFQGTGAADDSGLPNDRFFAVRPEGSVSTLKIQRTERGDSAVYLCASSPPGTGGQETQYFGPGTRLLVL.

This chain connects TRBV5-8 to TRBJ2-2; D remains ambiguous. The germline V gene has CDR1 SGHTS and CDR2 YDEGEE. V lost 0 bases, J lost 6 bases, and 15 bases lay in between. The CDR3 is 16 residues long. In nucleotides, the CDR3 is TGTGCCAGCAGCTTGGGAGTAAACGGTGGAGCCGGGGAGCTGTTTTTT. The encoded protein is CASSLGVNGGAGELFF.

The V call is TRBV7-2, the J call TRBJ1-4; 9 nucleotides agree with TRBD1. The CDR3 contains 14 residues. Germline values: CDR1 SGHTA, CDR2 FQGNSA. V was clipped by 5 bases and J by 8 bases; unmatched bases: 6. CDR3 residues: CASSPGQGKEKLFF. The CDR3 coding sequence is TGTGCCAGCAGCCCCGGACAGGGGAAGGAAAAACTGTTTTTT.

This clone is a singleton in its sample. This chain uses TRBV19 with TRBJ1-5; D remains ambiguous. Germline-derived CDR1 and CDR2 are LNHDA and SQIVND (reference sequence). With 5 bases removed from V and 6 bases from J, the gap between germline ends came to 11 bases. The CDR3 sequence is 13 residues long. The CDR3 nucleotides are TGTGCCAGTAGTGATCAGGTTTTTCAGCCCCAGCATTTT. Protein product: CASSDQVFQPQHF.

The chain uses TRBV7-2 and TRBJ2-5; TRBD2 agrees at 9 bases. Trimming at V came to 4 bases and at J to 4 bases, leaving 10 bases not matched to a gene. Germline lookup yields CDR1 SGHTA and CDR2 FQGNSA. CDR3 length: 16 residues. The CDR3 DNA reads TGTGCCAGCAGCTCTTCGAGCGGGAGGCCCCGAGAGACCCAGTACTTC. Translated, it gives CASSSSSGRPRETQYF.

The chain couples TRBV12-3 or TRBV12-4 to TRBJ1-5; D call uncertain. Trimming cost V 8 bases and J 6 bases, with 11 bases left between them. CDR3 length equals 12 residues. Here the CDR3 reads CASGLSGQPQHF. The DNA of the CDR3 is TGTGCCAGCGGGCTTTCGGGTCAGCCCCAGCATTTT.

The chain joins TRBV5-6 to TRBJ1-6, with no clear D. This CDR3 has 13 amino acids. Germline loops: CDR1 SGHDT, CDR2 YYEEEE. Trimming removed 3 bases at V and 6 bases at J, with 7 bases between. CDR3 sequence reads: CASSYLGNSPLHF. The CDR3 DNA follows: TGTGCCAGCAGCTACCTCGGTAATTCACCCCTCCACTTT.

The gene calls are TRBV9 and TRBJ2-6; perhaps TRBD1 as D (6 bases). CDR1 and CDR2 from the germline V gene are SGDLS and YYNGEE. Trimming shortened V by 2 bases and J by 0 bases, and 18 bases separated the two germline ends. This CDR3 spans 19 amino acids. CDR3 sequence reads: CASSVSQGQIRSGANVLTF. The CDR3 DNA follows: TGTGCCAGCAGCGTGAGTCAAGGACAGATCCGCTCTGGGGCCAACGTCCTGACTTTC.

This clone appeared once. The chain combines TRBV4-3 with TRBJ2-7; 7 bases are shared with TRBD1. Trimming at V came to 3 bases and at J to 3 bases, leaving 11 bases not matched to a gene. The CDR3 totals 16 residues. The V gene's germline CDR1 is LGHNA and CDR2 YSLEER. In nucleotides, the CDR3 is TGCGCCAGCAGCCAGGAACCGGGACAGTCTTTCTACGAGCAGTACTTC. It yields the protein CASSQEPGQSFYEQYF.

The chain uses TRBV6-1 and TRBJ1-2; 9 bases are shared with TRBD1. Per the germline V gene, CDR1 is MNHNS and CDR2 is SASEGT. V shed 3 bases and J 4 bases; nucleotides not matched to a gene: 9. The CDR3 has 16 residues. As DNA, the CDR3 is TGTGCCAGCAGTGACATGGGAGGGACAGGGACCTATGGCTACACCTTC. The encoded protein is CASSDMGGTGTYGYTF.

The chain is built from TRBV9 and TRBJ1-5; D is unclear. Trimming took 1 base from V and 1 from J, leaving 3 bases between them. Germline CDR1 is SGDLS and CDR2 is YYNGEE. The CDR3 covers 13 residues. CDR3 bases: TGTGCCAGCAGCGTAAGCAGCAATCAGCCCCAGCATTTT. Encoded protein: CASSVSSNQPQHF.

V usage is TRBV6-8 and J usage is TRBJ1-1; tentatively, D is TRBD1 (6 bases). The CDR3 covers 11 residues. Trimming removed 11 bases at V and 7 bases at J, with 14 bases between. Germline lookup yields CDR1 MNHGY and CDR2 SAAAGT. The chain's CDR3 is CAGGHAFEAFF. In DNA, the CDR3 is TGTGCCGGGGGCCATGCTTTTGAAGCTTTCTTT.

The gene calls are TRBV9 and TRBJ2-1, with 12 bases lining up with TRBD2. The CDR3 has 17 residues. The germline CDR1 and CDR2 sequences are SGDLS and YYNGEE. Trimming removed 2 bases from V and 9 bases from J; junction bases left unmatched: 12. The CDR3 DNA reads TGTGCCAGCAGCGTTGGGGCACCGACTAGCGGGAGAGCTGAGCAGTTCTTC. Protein: CASSVGAPTSGRAEQFF. The full variable domain, completed using reference TRBV9 and TRBJ2-1, is DSGVTQTPKHLITATGQRVTLRCSPRSGDLSVYWYQQSLDQGLQFLIQYYNGEERAKGNILERFSAQQFPDLHSELNLSSLELGDSALYFCASSVGAPTSGRAEQFFGPGTRLTVL.

This chain connects TRBV7-9 to TRBJ1-2; unclear D gene. With 1 base removed from V and 5 bases from J, the gap between germline ends came to 11 bases. CDR1 SEHNR and CDR2 FQNEAQ come from the germline V gene (reference sequence). CDR3 length: 14 amino acids. The CDR3 loop reads CASSLDGQIYGYTF. The CDR3 DNA reads as TGTGCCAGCAGCTTAGATGGGCAGATATATGGCTACACCTTC.

The CDR3 loop is CAWKLTGDTEAFF. DNA for the CDR3: TGTGCCTGGAAACTTACAGGGGACACTGAAGCTTTCTTT. The chain links TRBV30 to TRBJ1-1; 7 bases line up with TRBD1. The CDR3 extends over 13 amino acids. The junction had 5 bases not matched to a gene; V was cut back by 4 bases and J by 3 bases. CDR1 is GTSNPN and CDR2 is SVGIG in the germline V gene (reference sequence). The full variable domain, with the rest looked up from reference TRBV30 and TRBJ1-1, is SQTIHQWPATLVQPVGSPLSLECTVEGTSNPNLYWYRQAAGRGLQLLFYSVGIGQISSEVPQNLSASRPQDRQFILSSKKLLLSDSGFYLCAWKLTGDTEAFFGQGTRLTVV.

The chain employs TRBV6-5 and TRBJ1-2; 8 nucleotides line up with TRBD1. Germline trimming cut 6 bases from V and 2 bases from J; bases unmatched to any gene: 5. This CDR3 comprises 14 residues. Per the germline V gene, CDR1 is MNHEY and CDR2 is SVGAGI. In nucleotides, the CDR3 is TGTGCCAGCAGACGGCCAGGGGGCAACTATGGCTACACCTTC. This gives the protein CASRRPGGNYGYTF.

The chain links TRBV6-1 to TRBJ1-1; D gene ambiguous. Germline CDR1 reads MNHNS; CDR2 reads SASEGT. Trimming pared 0 bases from V and 6 bases from J, leaving 8 bases between. The CDR3 has 13 residues. The CDR3 loop reads CASSEAQEPEAFF. The CDR3 DNA reads TGTGCCAGCAGTGAAGCGCAGGAACCTGAAGCTTTCTTT.

V gene TRBV19 combines with J gene TRBJ2-5; 7 positions agree with TRBD2. This CDR3 spans 18 amino acids. V trimming: 5 bases; J trimming: 5 bases; junction bases outside the gene matches: 20. Germline V gives CDR1 LNHDA, CDR2 SQIVND (reference sequence). This CDR3 reads CASSLGSVPPGGRETQYF. The DNA for the CDR3 is TGTGCCAGTAGTCTTGGGAGTGTCCCTCCGGGGGGTCGGGAGACCCAGTACTTC.

CDR3 in amino acids: CARPWVGRGNYNEQFF. DNA for the CDR3: TGTGCCAGACCATGGGTGGGCAGGGGGAATTACAATGAGCAGTTCTTC. The chain links TRBV19 to TRBJ2-1; 7 nucleotides match TRBD1. The V segment lost 9 bases and the J segment 4 bases; nucleotides outside the gene matches: 15. The CDR3 is made up of 16 amino acids. Germline V CDR1 and CDR2: LNHDA, SQIVND (reference sequence).

The chain carries TRBV3-1 (or the pseudogene TRBV3-2) and TRBJ1-5, with no clear D. The length of the CDR3 is 13 residues. V was cut by 4 bases and J by 2 bases, with 6 bases left in between. In germline, CDR1 is LGHDT, CDR2 YNNKEL (reference sequence). CDR3 amino acids: CASSPYGNQPQHF. The CDR3 DNA sequence: TGTGCCAGCAGCCCGTATGGCAATCAGCCCCAGCATTTT.

The DNA for the CDR3 is TGTGCCAGCAGTTTTCTTGGCACTGAAGCTTTCTTT. It specifies CASSFLGTEAFF. The rearrangement links TRBV12-3 or TRBV12-4 to TRBJ1-1; no definite D call. V was shortened by 3 bases and J by 4 bases, with 6 bases between the two germline ends. The CDR3 length is 12 residues.

This chain connects TRBV9 to TRBJ2-7; possibly TRBD2 for D (7 bases). Germline V gives CDR1 SGDLS, CDR2 YYNGEE. V lost 3 bases and J lost 6, with 10 bases in between. The CDR3 covers 12 residues. CDR3 coding DNA: TGTGCCAGCAGCGCGGGGGGCACCGAGCAGTACTTC. Translation: CASSAGGTEQYF.